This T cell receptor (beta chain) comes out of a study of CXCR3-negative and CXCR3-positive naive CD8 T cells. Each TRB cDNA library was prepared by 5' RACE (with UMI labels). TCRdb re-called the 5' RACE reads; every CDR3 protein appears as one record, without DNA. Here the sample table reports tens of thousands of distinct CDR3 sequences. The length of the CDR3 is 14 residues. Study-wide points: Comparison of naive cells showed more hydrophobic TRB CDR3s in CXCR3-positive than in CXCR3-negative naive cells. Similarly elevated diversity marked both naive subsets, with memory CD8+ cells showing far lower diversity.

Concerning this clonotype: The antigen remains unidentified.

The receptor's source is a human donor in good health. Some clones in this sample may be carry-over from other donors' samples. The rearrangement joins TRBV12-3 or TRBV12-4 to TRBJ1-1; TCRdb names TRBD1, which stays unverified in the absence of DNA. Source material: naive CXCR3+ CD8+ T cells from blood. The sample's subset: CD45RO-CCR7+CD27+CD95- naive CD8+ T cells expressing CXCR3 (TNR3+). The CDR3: CASSFFRTGSEAFF.